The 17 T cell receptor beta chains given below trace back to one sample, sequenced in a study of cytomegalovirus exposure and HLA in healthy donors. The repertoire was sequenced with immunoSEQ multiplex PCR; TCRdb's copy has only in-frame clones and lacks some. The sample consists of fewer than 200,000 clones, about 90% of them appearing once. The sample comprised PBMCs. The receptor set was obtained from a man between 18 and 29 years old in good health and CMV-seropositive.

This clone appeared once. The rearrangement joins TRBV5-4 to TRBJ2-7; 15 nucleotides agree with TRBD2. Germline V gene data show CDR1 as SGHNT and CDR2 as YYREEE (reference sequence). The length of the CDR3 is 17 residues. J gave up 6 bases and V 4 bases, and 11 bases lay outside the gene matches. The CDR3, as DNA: TGTGCCAGCAGCCGGACTAGCGGGAGGGGGATCGGATCCGAGCAGTACTTC. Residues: CASSRTSGRGIGSEQYF.

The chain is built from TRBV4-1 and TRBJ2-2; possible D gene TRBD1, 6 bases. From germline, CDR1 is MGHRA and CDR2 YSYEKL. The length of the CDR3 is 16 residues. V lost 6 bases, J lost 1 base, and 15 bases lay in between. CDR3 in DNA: TGCGCCAGCAGGGCCGGACAGATCCGGAACACCGGGGAGCTGTTTTTT. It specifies CASRAGQIRNTGELFF.

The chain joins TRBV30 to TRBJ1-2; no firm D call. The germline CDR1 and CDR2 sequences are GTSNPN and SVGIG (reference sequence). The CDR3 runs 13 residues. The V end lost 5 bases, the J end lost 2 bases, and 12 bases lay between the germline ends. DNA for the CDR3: TGTGCCTGGGGTGGCAGGAACAACTATGGCTACACCTTC. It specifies CAWGGRNNYGYTF.

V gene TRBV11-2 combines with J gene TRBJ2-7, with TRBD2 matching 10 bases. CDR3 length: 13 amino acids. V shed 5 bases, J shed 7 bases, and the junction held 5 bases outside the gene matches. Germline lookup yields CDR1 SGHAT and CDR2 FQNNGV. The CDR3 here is CASSLAGAREQYF. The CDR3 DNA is TGTGCCAGCAGCCTAGCGGGAGCGAGGGAGCAGTACTTC.

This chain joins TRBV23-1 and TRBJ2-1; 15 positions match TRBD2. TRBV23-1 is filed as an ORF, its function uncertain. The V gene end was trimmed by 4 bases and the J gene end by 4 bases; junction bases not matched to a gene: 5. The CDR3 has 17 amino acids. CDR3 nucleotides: TGCGCCAGCAGTCTCAAGGGACTAGCGGGAGGTTACAATGAGCAGTTCTTC. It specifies CASSLKGLAGGYNEQFF.

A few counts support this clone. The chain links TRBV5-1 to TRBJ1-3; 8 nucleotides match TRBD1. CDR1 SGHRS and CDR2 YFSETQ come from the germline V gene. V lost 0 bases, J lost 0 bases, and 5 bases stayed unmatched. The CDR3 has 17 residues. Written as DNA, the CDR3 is TGCGCCAGCAGCTTGGATTCAGGGGGCGTCTCTGGAAACACCATATATTTT. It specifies CASSLDSGGVSGNTIYF.

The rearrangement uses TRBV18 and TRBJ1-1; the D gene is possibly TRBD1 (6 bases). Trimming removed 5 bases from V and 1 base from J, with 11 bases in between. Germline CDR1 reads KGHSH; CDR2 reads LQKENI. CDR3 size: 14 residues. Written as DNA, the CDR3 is TGTGCCAGCTCATCACGGACAGAGAACACTGAAGCTTTCTTT. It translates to CASSSRTENTEAFF.

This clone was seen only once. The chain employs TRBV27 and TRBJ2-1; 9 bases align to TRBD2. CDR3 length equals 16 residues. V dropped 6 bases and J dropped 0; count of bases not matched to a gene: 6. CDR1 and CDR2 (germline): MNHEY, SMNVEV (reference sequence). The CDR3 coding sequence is TGTGCCAGCAGATCCCTTAGCGGGAGCTCCTACAATGAGCAGTTCTTC. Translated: CASRSLSGSSYNEQFF.

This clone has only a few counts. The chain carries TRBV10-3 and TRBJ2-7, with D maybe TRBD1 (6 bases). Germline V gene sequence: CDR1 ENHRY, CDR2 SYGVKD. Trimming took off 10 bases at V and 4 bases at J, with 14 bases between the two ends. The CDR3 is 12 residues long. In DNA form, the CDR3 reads TGTGCCACCACAGGGTTGTCGTACGAGCAGTACTTC. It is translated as CATTGLSYEQYF.

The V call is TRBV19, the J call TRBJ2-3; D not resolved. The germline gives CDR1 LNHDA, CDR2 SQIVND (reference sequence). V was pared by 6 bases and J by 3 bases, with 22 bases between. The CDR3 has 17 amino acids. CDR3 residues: CASRPALRWSTTDTQYF. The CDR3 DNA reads TGTGCCAGTAGACCGGCGCTTAGGTGGAGCACGACAGATACGCAGTATTTT.

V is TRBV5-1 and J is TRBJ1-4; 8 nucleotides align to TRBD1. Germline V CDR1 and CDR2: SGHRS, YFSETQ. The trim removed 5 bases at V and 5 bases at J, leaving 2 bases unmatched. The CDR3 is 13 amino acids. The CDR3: CASRWDRNEKLFF. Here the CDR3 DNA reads TGCGCCAGCAGATGGGACAGGAATGAAAAACTGTTTTTT. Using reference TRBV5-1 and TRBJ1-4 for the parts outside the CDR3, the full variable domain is KAGVTQTPRYLIKTRGQQVTLSCSPISGHRSVSWYQQTPGQGLQFLFEYFSETQRNKGNFPGRFSGRQFSNSRSEMNVSTLELGDSALYLCASRWDRNEKLFFGSGTQLSVL.

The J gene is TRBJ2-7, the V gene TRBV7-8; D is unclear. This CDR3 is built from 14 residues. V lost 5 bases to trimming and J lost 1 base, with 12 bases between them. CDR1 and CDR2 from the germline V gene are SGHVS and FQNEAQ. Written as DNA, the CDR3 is TGTGCCAGCAGCCCAACAGCCAGATCCTACGAGCAGTACTTC. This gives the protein CASSPTARSYEQYF.

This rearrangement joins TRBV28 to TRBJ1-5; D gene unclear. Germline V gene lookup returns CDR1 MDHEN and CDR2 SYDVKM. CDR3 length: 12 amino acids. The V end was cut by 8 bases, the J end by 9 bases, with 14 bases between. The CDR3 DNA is TGTGCCAGCCGAACCTCGTCCGGGCCCCAGCATTTT. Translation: CASRTSSGPQHF.

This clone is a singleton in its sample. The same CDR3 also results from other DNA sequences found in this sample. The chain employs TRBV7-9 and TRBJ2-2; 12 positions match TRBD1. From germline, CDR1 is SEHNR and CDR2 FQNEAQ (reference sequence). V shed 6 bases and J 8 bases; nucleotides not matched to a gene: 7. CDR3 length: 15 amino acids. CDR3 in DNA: TGTGCCAGCAGTTCGGGACAGGGGGCGACGGGGGAGCTGTTTTTT. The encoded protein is CASSSGQGATGELFF.

CDR3 amino acids: CASSNPRLAGEGDTQYF. In nucleotides, the CDR3 is TGTGCCAGTAGTAACCCTCGACTAGCGGGAGAGGGAGATACGCAGTATTTT. The chain links TRBV19 to TRBJ2-3; 12 bases are shared with TRBD2. Germline V CDR1 and CDR2: LNHDA, SQIVND (reference sequence). V shed 4 bases and J 5 bases; nucleotides not matched to a gene: 10. This CDR3 comprises 17 residues.

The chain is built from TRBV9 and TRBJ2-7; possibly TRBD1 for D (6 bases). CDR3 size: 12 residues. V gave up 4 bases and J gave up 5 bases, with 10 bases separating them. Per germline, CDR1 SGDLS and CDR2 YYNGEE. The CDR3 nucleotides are TGTGCCAGCAGCCCAGGACAGAACGAGCAGTACTTC. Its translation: CASSPGQNEQYF.

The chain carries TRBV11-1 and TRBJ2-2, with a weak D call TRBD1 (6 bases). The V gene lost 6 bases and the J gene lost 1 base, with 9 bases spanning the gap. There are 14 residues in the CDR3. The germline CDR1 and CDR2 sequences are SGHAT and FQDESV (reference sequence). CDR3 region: CASRGDKNTGELFF. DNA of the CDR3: TGTGCCAGCAGGGGGGACAAGAACACCGGGGAGCTGTTTTTT.